Shown below are 8 T cell receptor beta chains from a single sample sequenced in a study of low-dose radiotherapy and immunotherapy resistance in tumors (dated by TCRdb to between 2021 and 2023). TCRdb shows the sequencer as Illumina HiSeq 2500. First-strand cDNA was synthesized using Superscript III and a set of TRAV- and TRBV-specific primers, so that both TCRalpha and TCRbeta chains were covered. A roughly 20-cycle PCR with Phusion amplified the TCRs, pairing a constant-region primer with the adapter that was attached to the V primers. TCRdb passed the public sequencing reads through fastp at Q25 and MiXCR, retaining productive beta sequences. Records with the same CDR3 protein are collapsed into one entry carrying the most frequent genes and DNA. For this sample the table gives 85,000 to 95,000 distinct CDR3 sequences, of which 20% to 25% were detected only once. The top ten clonotypes cover 9.5% to 15% of the sample.

The time point tag for this specimen amounts to: after trial treatment. The treatment or condition label, as the study defines it: LDRT plus nivolumab, ipilimumab, low-dose cyclophosphamide and aspirin (RACIN trial). Material: PBMCs, obtained after low-dose radiotherapy plus immunotherapy. The receptors come from a female donor with ovarian cancer.

This clonotype was found many times. The gene calls are TRBV14 and TRBJ2-1; a weak D match, TRBD1 (5 bases). Trimming pared 1 base from V and 1 base from J, leaving 14 bases between. The length of the CDR3 is 17 residues. The germline gives CDR1 SGHDN, CDR2 FVKESK. The CDR3 DNA follows: TGTGCCAGCAGCCAAGGCTCCGGCAGGGTTTCCTACAATGAGCAGTTCTTC. It codes for CASSQGSGRVSYNEQFF. Full variable domain (missing parts from reference TRBV14 and TRBJ2-1): EAGVTQFPSHSVIEKGQTVTLRCDPISGHDNLYWYRRVMGKEIKFLLHFVKESKQDESGMPNNRFLAERTGGTYSTLKVQPAELEDSGVYFCASSQGSGRVSYNEQFFGPGTRLTVL.

In its sample, this clonotype was seen many times. This rearrangement joins TRBV5-1 to TRBJ1-1; D gene ambiguous. Per the germline V gene, CDR1 is SGHRS and CDR2 is YFSETQ. This CDR3 has 14 residues. Trimming took 2 bases from V and 3 from J, leaving 11 bases between them. The CDR3 DNA follows: TGCGCCAGCAGCTTTTGGGATGGGGACACTGAAGCTTTCTTT. Translation gives CASSFWDGDTEAFF.

On this clonotype: Being one base from a much bigger clone, this may be a read error. This sequence joins TRBV19 and TRBJ2-1; 11 bases are shared with TRBD2. The V gene's germline CDR1 is LNHDA and CDR2 SQIVND (reference sequence). The CDR3 runs to 15 residues. The CDR3 is CASRLAGGPDNEQLF. CDR3 DNA: TGTGCCAGTAGATTAGCGGGGGGGCCCGACAATGAGCAGTTATTC. The variable domain in full, with the rest retrieved from reference TRBV19 and TRBJ2-1, is DGGITQSPKYLFRKEGQNVTLSCEQNLNHDAMYWYRQDPGQGLRLIYYSQIVNDFQKGDIAEGYSVSREKKESFPLTVTSAQKNPTAFYLCASRLAGGPDNEQLFGPGTRLTVL.

The chain recombines TRBV20-1 with TRBJ2-2; TRBD2 agrees at 11 bases. Germline V gene lookup returns CDR1 DFQATT and CDR2 SNEGSKA (reference sequence). The V gene end was trimmed by 1 base and the J gene end by 3 bases; junction bases not matched to a gene: 7. This CDR3 has 17 amino acids. Here the CDR3 reads CSARVPSGGLDTGELFF. DNA of the CDR3: TGCAGTGCTAGAGTTCCTAGCGGGGGGCTGGACACCGGGGAGCTGTTTTTT.

This sequence joins TRBV11-2 and TRBJ2-5; 16 bases match TRBD2. Germline CDR1 is SGHAT and CDR2 is FQNNGV. The CDR3 has 19 amino acids. V shed 2 bases and J 3 bases; nucleotides not matched to a gene: 9. CDR3 in DNA: TGTGCCAGCAGCTTATCGGGACTAGCGGGAGGGCCCTCAGAAGAGACCCAGTACTTC. As protein: CASSLSGLAGGPSEETQYF.

This clonotype has ten or more counts. The CDR3 DNA is TGCAGCGTTCGCACCCTCGAAGAGACCCAGTACTTC. Protein product: CSVRTLEETQYF. The rearrangement joins TRBV29-1 to TRBJ2-5; no reliable D call. Germline V gene data show CDR1 as SQVTM and CDR2 as ANQGSEA. This CDR3 has 12 amino acids. Trimming left V 5 bases short and J 3 bases short, with 10 bases between.

In regard to this clonotype: This likely came from a read error, as a far larger clone is one base away. This sequence joins TRBV28 and TRBJ2-3; tentative D call: TRBD2 (5 bases). The V gene's germline CDR1 is MDHEN and CDR2 SYDVKM. V lost 3 bases and J 14 bases, leaving 15 bases between the germline ends. The CDR3 covers 12 residues. CDR3 loop: CASSLAIGELYF. Here the CDR3 DNA reads TGTGCCAGCAGTTTGGCTATCGGGGAGCTGTATTTT.

The chain carries TRBV5-1 and TRBJ2-7; 7 bases match TRBD1. The ends lost 3 bases at V and 3 bases at J; junction bases unmatched: 6. The CDR3 totals 14 residues. Germline values: CDR1 SGHRS, CDR2 YFSETQ. In DNA, the CDR3 is TGCGCCAGCAGCTACGACAGGGCCGACTACGAGCAGTACTTC. Translation gives CASSYDRADYEQYF.